A single sample is the source of the 17 T cell receptor beta chains below, sequenced in a study of OX40 agonist ivuxolimab in advanced cancers. Here immunoSEQ multiplex PCR was the method, and the copy in TCRdb shows in-frame clones only, minus some. The sample yields tens of thousands of clones, roughly 90% seen once. The source material was CD4+ or CD8+ T cells sorted from blood, sampled in a trial of the OX40 agonist ivuxolimab. The source of these receptors is an adult with an advanced solid tumor such as melanoma, head and neck, liver or kidney cancer.

The V and J genes are TRBV19 and TRBJ2-3; TRBD1 agrees at 7 bases. The CDR3 is 16 amino acids. J gave up 2 bases and V 4 bases, and 9 bases lay outside the gene matches. Germline CDR1 LNHDA, CDR2 SQIVND (reference sequence). CDR3 bases: TGTGCCAGTAGTACTGGGACAGCGACCCACACAGATACGCAGTATTTT. Its translation: CASSTGTATHTDTQYF.

The chain recombines TRBV10-3 with TRBJ2-1; D is unclear. The germline V gene has CDR1 ENHRY and CDR2 SYGVKD. This CDR3 is 15 amino acids long. Trimming took 2 bases from V and 0 from J, leaving 8 bases between them. This CDR3 is CAISERAASYNEQFF. CDR3 DNA sequence: TGTGCCATCAGTGAGAGAGCAGCCTCCTACAATGAGCAGTTCTTC.

This clone was counted only a few times. The rearrangement links TRBV29-1 to TRBJ1-1, with a possible D match to TRBD1 (6 bases). Germline CDR1 SQVTM, CDR2 ANQGSEA. The germline V and J ends were trimmed by 5 bases and 0 bases, with 13 bases remaining between them. The CDR3 covers 14 residues. For the CDR3, the DNA is TGCAGCGTTTACCGACAGGACGTGAACACTGAAGCTTTCTTT. Translated, it gives CSVYRQDVNTEAFF.

The chain recombines TRBV7-3 with TRBJ2-6; no firm D call. V was trimmed by 2 bases and J by 0 bases, leaving 11 bases between them. The length of the CDR3 is 17 residues. Per germline, CDR1 SGHTA and CDR2 FQGTGA. The CDR3 spells CASSLRAVPSGANVLTF. CDR3 DNA: TGTGCCAGCAGCTTACGAGCAGTCCCCTCTGGGGCCAACGTCCTGACTTTC.

The rearrangement uses TRBV5-1 and TRBJ2-1; D may be TRBD1 or TRBD2 (5 bases each). CDR1 and CDR2 from the germline V gene are SGHRS and YFSETQ. CDR3 size: 15 residues. Trimming took 2 bases from V and 4 from J, leaving 13 bases between them. CDR3 loop: CASSFVGETYNEQFF. In DNA, the CDR3 is TGCGCCAGCAGCTTTGTGGGGGAAACTTACAATGAGCAGTTCTTC. Full variable domain (outside the CDR3, taken from reference TRBV5-1 and TRBJ2-1): KAGVTQTPRYLIKTRGQQVTLSCSPISGHRSVSWYQQTPGQGLQFLFEYFSETQRNKGNFPGRFSGRQFSNSRSEMNVSTLELGDSALYLCASSFVGETYNEQFFGPGTRLTVL.

V gene TRBV7-3 combines with J gene TRBJ2-3, with D possibly TRBD2 on 7 matching bases. Germline CDR1 reads SGHTA; CDR2 reads FQGTGA. Trimming took 1 base from V and 2 from J, leaving 16 bases between them. The CDR3 length is 17 residues. CDR3 in amino acids: CASSLRPVAGATDTQYF. DNA for the CDR3: TGTGCCAGCAGCTTAAGACCCGTTGCGGGGGCCACAGATACGCAGTATTTT.

This clone was counted only a few times. CDR3 in DNA: TGTGCCAGCAGCTGGGGTACAGGGAGACCAGCCTACGAGCAGTACTTC. It encodes CASSWGTGRPAYEQYF. The J gene is TRBJ2-7, the V gene TRBV11-2; D might be TRBD1 (6 bases). The germline V gene has CDR1 SGHAT and CDR2 FQNNGV. CDR3 size: 16 residues. The V and J ends lost 4 bases and 2 bases respectively, with 18 bases between them.

The V and J genes are TRBV10-3 and TRBJ1-5; D remains ambiguous. This CDR3 region has 14 residues. Looked up from germline, CDR1 is ENHRY and CDR2 is SYGVKD. Trimming stripped 6 bases from V and 7 bases from J, with 16 bases between. The CDR3 loop is CAISPARGNQPQHF. The CDR3 DNA reads as TGTGCCATCAGCCCGGCCCGGGGTAACCAGCCCCAGCATTTT.

CDR3: CASSLVTGASETQYF. CDR3 bases: TGTGCCAGCAGCTTAGTTACGGGGGCCTCAGAGACCCAGTACTTC. The J gene is TRBJ2-5, the V gene TRBV7-9, with D possibly called TRBD1 or TRBD2 (6 bases each). The CDR3 loop spans 15 amino acids. With 1 base removed from V and 4 bases from J, the gap between germline ends came to 13 bases. CDR1 is SEHNR, CDR2 FQNEAQ, per germline (reference sequence).

This chain links TRBV7-3 with TRBJ2-6, with no clear D. With 5 bases removed from V and 0 bases from J, the gap between germline ends came to 14 bases. Looked up from germline, CDR1 is SGHTA and CDR2 is FQGTGA. This CDR3 is built from 17 residues. DNA for the CDR3: TGTGCCAGCAGCCCGGACCCACGAGTCTCTGGGGCCAACGTCCTGACTTTC. It encodes CASSPDPRVSGANVLTF.

This chain uses TRBV7-8 with TRBJ1-3, with a weak D call TRBD1 (5 bases). CDR1 and CDR2 from the germline V gene are SGHVS and FQNEAQ. The CDR3 runs 17 residues. The V end was cut by 6 bases, the J end by 8 bases, with 26 bases between. The CDR3: CASSRRGHTAQRDTIYF. DNA of the CDR3: TGTGCCAGCAGTCGGCGTGGACACACGGCACAGCGGGACACCATATATTTT.

The V gene is TRBV15, the J gene TRBJ2-4; no clear D. Between the trimmed V and J ends, which lost 3 bases and 5 bases, there was a span of 11 bases. CDR3 size: 14 residues. In germline, CDR1 is LNHNV, CDR2 YYDKDF (reference sequence). In DNA, the CDR3 is TGTGCCACCAGCAGGTCTGGTGCCCAAAACATTCAGTACTTC. Translation: CATSRSGAQNIQYF.

The V and J genes are TRBV7-2 and TRBJ1-2, with D uncertain. The CDR3 runs 14 residues. Germline V lookup: CDR1 SGHTA, CDR2 FQGNSA. V dropped 2 bases and J dropped 7 bases, with 14 bases sitting between them. Here the CDR3 reads CASSLSQVFSGYTF. The DNA of the CDR3 is TGTGCCAGCAGCTTATCCCAGGTTTTCTCTGGCTACACCTTC.

This clone was seen a single time. The chain carries TRBV7-8 and TRBJ1-4; D might be TRBD1 (6 bases). The length of the CDR3 is 16 residues. In germline, CDR1 is SGHVS, CDR2 FQNEAQ. The V and J ends lost 5 bases and 8 bases respectively, with 21 bases between them. CDR3 protein: CASSPLRGRGREKLFF. CDR3 sequence (DNA): TGTGCCAGCAGCCCTCTTAGGGGCAGGGGAAGGGAAAAACTGTTTTTT.

The gene calls are TRBV2 and TRBJ2-5, with D maybe TRBD2 (5 bases). Trimming removed 4 bases from V and 3 bases from J, with 12 bases in between. The CDR3 sequence is 14 residues long. CDR1 is SNHLY and CDR2 is FYNNEI in the germline V gene. The CDR3 coding sequence is TGTGCCAGCAGTGGTGTTCGGGGAAAAGAGACCCAGTACTTC. Its protein product is CASSGVRGKETQYF. Using reference TRBV2 and TRBJ2-5 for the parts outside the CDR3, the full variable domain is EPEVTQTPSHQVTQMGQEVILRCVPISNHLYFYWYRQILGQKVEFLVSFYNNEISEKSEIFDDQFSVERPDGSNFTLKIRSTKLEDSAMYFCASSGVRGKETQYFGPGTRLLVL.

The chain recombines TRBV5-4 with TRBJ1-1; D gene unclear. CDR1 is SGHNT and CDR2 is YYREEE in the germline V gene (reference sequence). Trimming pared 5 bases from V and 4 bases from J, leaving 12 bases between. The CDR3 length is 13 residues. CDR3 nucleotide sequence: TGTGCCAGCAGGCCGGACTCCGGCACTGAAGCTTTCTTT. Translation: CASRPDSGTEAFF.

The chain couples TRBV5-1 to TRBJ2-1, with D perhaps being TRBD1 or TRBD2 (5 bases each). Germline CDR1 reads SGHRS; CDR2 reads YFSETQ. The CDR3 contains 14 residues. Trimming pared 4 bases from V and 4 bases from J, leaving 12 bases between. CDR3: CASSPGARYNEQFF. The CDR3 nucleotides read TGCGCCAGCAGCCCCGGGGCGCGGTACAATGAGCAGTTCTTC.